The TCR beta chain described here comes from a study of cytomegalovirus exposure and HLA in healthy donors. The V and J ends lost 5 bases and 4 bases, in that order; junction bases with no gene match: 9. This CDR3 has 16 residues. CDR1 and CDR2 (germline): SEHNR, FQNEAQ (reference sequence). Primers: 60 Vbeta forward and 13 Jbeta reverse. The repertoire was sequenced with immunoSEQ multiplex PCR; TCRdb's copy has only in-frame clones and lacks some. The table shows 99,000 or so clones, with about 15% occurring only once. The rearrangement links TRBV7-9 to TRBJ2-1; 9 positions match TRBD2. The sequencing sample was made of PBMCs. The sequence derives from a female donor in good health and CMV-seronegative. The chain's CDR3 is CASSAQASGNYNEQFF. Here the CDR3 DNA reads TGTGCCAGCAGCGCCCAAGCTAGCGGGAATTACAATGAGCAGTTCTTC.